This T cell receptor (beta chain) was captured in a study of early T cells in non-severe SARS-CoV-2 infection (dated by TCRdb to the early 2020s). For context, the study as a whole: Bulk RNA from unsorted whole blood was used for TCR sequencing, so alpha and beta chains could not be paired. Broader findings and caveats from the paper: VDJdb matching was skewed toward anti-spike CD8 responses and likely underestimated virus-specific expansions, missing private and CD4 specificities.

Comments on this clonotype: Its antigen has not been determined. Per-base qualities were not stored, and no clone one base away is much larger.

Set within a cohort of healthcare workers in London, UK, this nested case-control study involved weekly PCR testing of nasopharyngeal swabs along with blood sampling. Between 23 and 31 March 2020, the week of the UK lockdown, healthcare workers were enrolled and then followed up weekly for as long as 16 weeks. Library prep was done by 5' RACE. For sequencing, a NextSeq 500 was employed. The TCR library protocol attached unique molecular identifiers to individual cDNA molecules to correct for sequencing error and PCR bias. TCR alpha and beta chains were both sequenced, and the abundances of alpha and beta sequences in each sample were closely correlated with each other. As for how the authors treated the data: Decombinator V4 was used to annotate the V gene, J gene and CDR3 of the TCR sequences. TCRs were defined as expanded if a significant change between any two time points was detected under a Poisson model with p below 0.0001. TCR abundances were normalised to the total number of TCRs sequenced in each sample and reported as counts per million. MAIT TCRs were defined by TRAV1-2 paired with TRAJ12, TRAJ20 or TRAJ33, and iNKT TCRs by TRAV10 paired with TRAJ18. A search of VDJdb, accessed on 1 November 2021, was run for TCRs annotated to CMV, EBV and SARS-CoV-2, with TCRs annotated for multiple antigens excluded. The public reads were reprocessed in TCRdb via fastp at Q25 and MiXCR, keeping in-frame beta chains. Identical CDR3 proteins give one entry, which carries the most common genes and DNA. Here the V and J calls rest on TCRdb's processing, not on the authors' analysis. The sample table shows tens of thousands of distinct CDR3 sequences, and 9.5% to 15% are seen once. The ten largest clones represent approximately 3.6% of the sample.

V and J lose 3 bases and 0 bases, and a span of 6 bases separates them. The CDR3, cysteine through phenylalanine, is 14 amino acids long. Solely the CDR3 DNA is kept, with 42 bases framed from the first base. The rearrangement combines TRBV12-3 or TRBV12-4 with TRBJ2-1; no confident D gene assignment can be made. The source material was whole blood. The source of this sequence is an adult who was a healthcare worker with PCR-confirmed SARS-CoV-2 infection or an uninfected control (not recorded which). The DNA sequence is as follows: TGTGCCAGCAGTTTCGTGACCTCCTACAATGAGCAGTTCTTC. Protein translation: CASSFVTSYNEQFF.